A single sample is the source of the 15 T cell receptor beta chains below, sequenced in a study of OX40 agonist ivuxolimab in advanced cancers. Generated by immunoSEQ multiplex PCR, the TCRdb table keeps only in-frame clones and is missing some. The sample lists roughly 56,000 clones, around 85% seen once, with 0.55% to 0.65% in the top ten. The sample here was CD4+ or CD8+ T cells sorted from blood, taken in a trial of the OX40 agonist ivuxolimab. The receptors originated from an adult with an advanced solid tumor such as melanoma, head and neck, liver or kidney cancer.

V is TRBV6-5 and J is TRBJ2-5; 12 nucleotides match TRBD2. The CDR3 runs to 15 residues. J gave up 5 bases and V 4 bases, and 5 bases lay outside the gene matches. Germline CDR1 and CDR2: MNHEY and SVGAGI. CDR3 sequence (DNA): TGTGCCAGCAGTTTACTAGCGGGAGGCGGGGAGACCCAGTACTTC. It specifies CASSLLAGGGETQYF.

The rearrangement joins TRBV7-9 to TRBJ2-3; TRBD1 or TRBD2 may be the D gene (5 bases each). The length of the CDR3 is 18 residues. Between the trimmed V and J ends, which lost 1 base and 6 bases, there was a span of 23 bases. Germline V gene sequence: CDR1 SEHNR, CDR2 FQNEAQ (reference sequence). The CDR3 DNA follows: TGTGCCAGCAGCTTAGGTGGATGGGGGAATAAGCTTAATGATACGCAGTATTTT. It is translated as CASSLGGWGNKLNDTQYF.

The rearrangement uses TRBV30 and TRBJ2-6; no clear D gene. Germline-derived CDR1 and CDR2 are GTSNPN and SVGIG (reference sequence). The CDR3 contains 14 residues. V dropped 0 bases and J dropped 0 bases, with 3 bases sitting between them. DNA of the CDR3: TGTGCCTGGAGTGTAAGCTCTGGGGCCAACGTCCTGACTTTC. Protein: CAWSVSSGANVLTF.

The sample holds one count of this clone. V usage is TRBV5-4 and J usage is TRBJ2-1; no clear D. Germline CDR1 reads SGHNT; CDR2 reads YYREEE (reference sequence). CDR3 length: 15 amino acids. V lost 5 bases to trimming and J lost 1 base, with 13 bases between them. CDR3 region: CASRAGPTSYNEQFF. In nucleotides, the CDR3 is TGTGCCAGCAGGGCTGGACCGACATCCTACAATGAGCAGTTCTTC.

This chain connects TRBV5-1 to TRBJ2-4; a weak D match, TRBD2 (5 bases). V lost 10 bases, J lost 0 bases, and 20 bases lay in between. CDR3 size: 16 residues. CDR1 SGHRS and CDR2 YFSETQ come from the germline V gene. CDR3 region: CAEEVLLTIAKNIQYF. DNA of the CDR3: TGCGCCGAGGAGGTACTGCTCACTATAGCCAAAAACATTCAGTACTTC. Full variable domain (rest looked up from reference TRBV5-1 and TRBJ2-4): KAGVTQTPRYLIKTRGQQVTLSCSPISGHRSVSWYQQTPGQGLQFLFEYFSETQRNKGNFPGRFSGRQFSNSRSEMNVSTLELGDSALYLCAEEVLLTIAKNIQYFGAGTRLSVL.

The chain has TRBV19 and TRBJ2-1, with 13 bases lining up with TRBD2. With V trimmed by 8 bases and J by 5 bases, 3 bases remained unmatched. This CDR3 is built from 14 residues. From germline, CDR1 is LNHDA and CDR2 SQIVND (reference sequence). The CDR3 reads CASGGLAGNNEQFF. In nucleotides, the CDR3 is TGTGCCAGTGGGGGACTAGCGGGGAACAATGAGCAGTTCTTC. The full variable domain, its missing parts supplied by reference TRBV19 and TRBJ2-1, is DGGITQSPKYLFRKEGQNVTLSCEQNLNHDAMYWYRQDPGQGLRLIYYSQIVNDFQKGDIAEGYSVSREKKESFPLTVTSAQKNPTAFYLCASGGLAGNNEQFFGPGTRLTVL.

The chain recombines TRBV6-1 with TRBJ1-5; 9 nucleotides align to TRBD1. In germline, CDR1 is MNHNS, CDR2 SASEGT. This CDR3 is built from 14 residues. The junction had 5 bases not matched to a gene; V was cut back by 6 bases and J by 5 bases. The CDR3 loop reads CASRIYRGHQPQHF. The CDR3 bases are TGTGCCAGCAGAATATACAGGGGGCATCAGCCCCAGCATTTT.

As concerns this clone: The identical CDR3 is also encoded by other nucleotide sequences in the sample. This chain links TRBV11-2 with TRBJ2-7; 12 bases agree with TRBD2. V trimming: 5 bases; J trimming: 6 bases; junction bases outside the gene matches: 5. Germline V gene data show CDR1 as SGHAT and CDR2 as FQNNGV. The CDR3 spans 14 residues. CDR3 bases: TGTGCCAGCAGCCGACTAGCGGGAGCCGGCGAGCAGTACTTC. Protein sequence: CASSRLAGAGEQYF.

The DNA of the CDR3 is TGTGCCACCAGCAGAGAAATCCCCGGGGCAGATACGCAGTATTTT. Amino acids: CATSREIPGADTQYF. The chain recombines TRBV15 with TRBJ2-3; TRBD2 is a possible D gene (5 bases). Germline CDR1 reads LNHNV; CDR2 reads YYDKDF (reference sequence). The ends were cut back, 0 bases at V and 4 bases at J, with 11 bases in the middle. The CDR3 spans 15 residues.

The genes are TRBV5-1 and TRBJ2-7; D might be TRBD1 or TRBD2, each matching 5 bases. There are 14 residues in the CDR3. CDR1 SGHRS and CDR2 YFSETQ come from the germline V gene. V gave up 4 bases and J gave up 7 bases, with 18 bases separating them. This chain's CDR3 is CASSHRPEGIEQYF. The CDR3 nucleotides are TGCGCCAGCAGCCACCGGCCTGAGGGGATAGAGCAGTACTTC.

The chain couples TRBV2 to TRBJ1-4; 9 bases map to TRBD1. V shed 8 bases, J shed 9 bases, and the junction held 16 bases outside the gene matches. Germline loops: CDR1 SNHLY, CDR2 FYNNEI. The CDR3 is 16 residues long. The CDR3 DNA reads TGTGCCAGCTTACACGGGACAGGGCTCTCGGAGAAAAAACTGTTTTTT. Protein sequence: CASLHGTGLSEKKLFF. Drawing the rest from reference TRBV2 and TRBJ1-4, the complete variable domain is EPEVTQTPSHQVTQMGQEVILRCVPISNHLYFYWYRQILGQKVEFLVSFYNNEISEKSEIFDDQFSVERPDGSNFTLKIRSTKLEDSAMYFCASLHGTGLSEKKLFFGSGTQLSVL.

The CDR3 coding sequence is TGTGCCAGCAGTGAAGGGACCCGGCAGCCCCAGCATTTT. Its protein product is CASSEGTRQPQHF. The V and J genes are TRBV6-1 and TRBJ1-5; D gene unclear. The V gene lost 1 base and the J gene lost 7 bases, with 8 bases spanning the gap. This CDR3 is built from 13 residues. Germline assignment: CDR1 MNHNS and CDR2 SASEGT.

This clone showed up just a few times. The gene calls are TRBV6-5 and TRBJ2-7; 10 positions agree with TRBD2. V lost 4 bases, J lost 0 bases, and 3 bases stayed unmatched. Per the germline V gene, CDR1 is MNHEY and CDR2 is SVGAGI. CDR3 length: 15 residues. CDR3 bases: TGTGCCAGCAGTTTCGCTAGCGGGAGCTCCTACGAGCAGTACTTC. Translated: CASSFASGSSYEQYF.

The chain combines TRBV7-9 with TRBJ2-7; 13 bases agree with TRBD2. The CDR3 runs to 15 residues. Germline V gives CDR1 SEHNR, CDR2 FQNEAQ (reference sequence). J was trimmed by 5 bases and V by 2 bases; bases with no gene match: 3. The CDR3 nucleotides are TGTGCCAGCAGCTTATGGACTAGCGGGAGCAACGAGCAGTACTTC. It yields the protein CASSLWTSGSNEQYF.

This chain links TRBV4-2 with TRBJ2-5; D ambiguous. From germline, CDR1 is LGHNA and CDR2 YNFKEQ. The CDR3 is 20 residues long. Between the trimmed V and J ends, which lost 0 bases and 3 bases, there was a span of 26 bases. CDR3 nucleotides: TGTGCCAGCAGCCAAGACCTGTCGCAAGGGCTAGTGGATAACAAAGAGACCCAGTACTTC. The encoded protein is CASSQDLSQGLVDNKETQYF.